A single sample is the source of the 18 T cell receptor beta chains below, sequenced in a study of T-cell memory formation after mild COVID-19. Using its own MiXCR run on the 5' RACE reads, TCRdb lists one record per CDR3 protein. The data contain under 350,000 distinct CDR3 sequences, about a sixth of them singletons. Sequences were obtained from PBMCs or a T cell subset sorted from them (not recorded which). These receptors were taken from a man younger than 30 who had mild COVID-19 (a few samples of this study predate the infection). Cell type and time point are not known.

A few counts support this clonotype. V usage is TRBV10-3 and J usage is TRBJ1-2; D unresolved. CDR1 is ENHRY, CDR2 SYGVKD, per germline. The CDR3 has 15 amino acids. V lost 6 bases to trimming and J lost 5 bases, with 19 bases between them. This chain's CDR3 is CAIRKVGGEAYGYTF. The CDR3 nucleotides read TGTGCCATCAGGAAGGTTGGCGGTGAAGCATATGGCTACACCTTC.

At least ten counts were recorded for this clonotype. J is TRBJ2-1 and V is TRBV5-1, with a possible D match to TRBD1 (5 bases). Germline V gene lookup returns CDR1 SGHRS and CDR2 YFSETQ. The CDR3 extends over 18 amino acids. V lost 1 base, J lost 0 bases, and 17 bases lay in between. CDR3 sequence: CASSLSPIGQGSYNEQFF. The CDR3 DNA reads TGCGCCAGCAGCTTGTCACCCATCGGGCAGGGCTCCTACAATGAGCAGTTCTTC.

The V and J genes are TRBV12-3 or TRBV12-4 and TRBJ1-2, with unresolved D. This CDR3 is built from 10 residues. V gave up 8 bases and J gave up 8 bases, with 9 bases separating them. The CDR3 DNA sequence: TGTGCCAGCGGGGTAGGGGGCTACACCTTC. This sequence encodes CASGVGGYTF.

This clonotype was detected a few times. This rearrangement joins TRBV5-4 to TRBJ2-5; D not certain. CDR1 is SGHNT and CDR2 is YYREEE in the germline V gene (reference sequence). The CDR3 covers 15 residues. The V and J ends lost 2 bases and 1 base respectively, with 12 bases between them. CDR3 nucleotide sequence: TGTGCCAGCAGCTTCACAAGCCGCCCCCAAGAGACCCAGTACTTC. Translation gives CASSFTSRPQETQYF. The whole variable domain, filled in from reference TRBV5-4 and TRBJ2-5, reads ETGVTQSPTHLIKTRGQQVTLRCSSQSGHNTVSWYQQALGQGPQFIFQYYREEENGRGNFPPRFSGLQFPNYSSELNVNALELDDSALYLCASSFTSRPQETQYFGPGTRLLVL.

This clonotype has only a few counts. The chain combines TRBV25-1 with TRBJ1-5; tentative D call: TRBD1 (5 bases). Germline V gene lookup returns CDR1 MGHDK and CDR2 SYGVNS. The CDR3 loop spans 14 amino acids. Trimming removed 2 bases from V and 6 bases from J, with 11 bases in between. The CDR3: CASSERGAGQPQHF. CDR3 sequence (DNA): TGTGCCAGCAGTGAACGAGGGGCAGGTCAGCCCCAGCATTTT. Variable domain in full (rest from reference TRBV25-1 and TRBJ1-5): EADIYQTPRYLVIGTGKKITLECSQTMGHDKMYWYQQDPGMELHLIHYSYGVNSTEKGDLSSESTVSRIRTEHFPLTLESARPSHTSQYLCASSERGAGQPQHFGDGTRLSIL.

In its sample, this clonotype was seen many times. The V and J genes are TRBV7-3 and TRBJ2-2, with 9 bases matching TRBD2. CDR3 length: 15 amino acids. CDR1 SGHTA and CDR2 FQGTGA come from the germline V gene. Trimming cost V 6 bases and J 7 bases; bases outside gene matches: 9. CDR3 region: CASRRRGGADGELFF. CDR3 in DNA: TGTGCCAGCAGGAGGCGCGGGGGGGCCGACGGGGAGCTGTTTTTT. Based on the CDR3 plus reference TRBV7-3 and TRBJ2-2, the full variable domain is GAGVSQTPSNKVTEKGKYVELRCDPISGHTALYWYRQSLGQGPEFLIYFQGTGAADDSGLPNDRFFAVRPEGSVSTLKIQRTERGDSAVYLCASRRRGGADGELFFGEGSRLTVL.

The V gene is TRBV12-3 or TRBV12-4, the J gene TRBJ2-7; 9 bases map to TRBD1. The CDR3 runs to 11 residues. Losses at the gene ends were 3 bases for V and 12 bases for J; bases not matched to a gene: 3. CDR3 sequence reads: CASSFGDRAYF. CDR3 nucleotide sequence: TGTGCCAGCAGTTTTGGGGACAGGGCGTACTTC.

The V gene is TRBV6-6, the J gene TRBJ2-5, with TRBD1 matching 8 bases. Unmatched junction bases numbered 8, after V lost 8 bases and J lost 3 bases. The CDR3 has 14 residues. Germline lookup yields CDR1 MNHNY and CDR2 SVGAGI (reference sequence). The CDR3 region has the DNA TGTGCCAGCCGTATAACAGGGGGAAAAGAGACCCAGTACTTC. Encoded protein: CASRITGGKETQYF.

This clonotype was observed many times. The rearrangement joins TRBV20-1 to TRBJ2-1, with D possibly matching TRBD1 (6 bases). The CDR3 is made up of 16 amino acids. Germline-derived CDR1 and CDR2 are DFQATT and SNEGSKA (reference sequence). The V end was cut by 6 bases, the J end by 3 bases, with 21 bases between. CDR3 sequence: CSAYSTGITSYNEQFF. As DNA, the CDR3 is TGCAGTGCCTATTCCACAGGGATCACCAGCTACAATGAGCAGTTCTTC.

This clonotype was found many times. The chain recombines TRBV4-2 with TRBJ2-4; no clear D gene. V was pared by 1 base and J by 8 bases, with 3 bases between. The CDR3 runs 11 residues. Looked up from germline, CDR1 is LGHNA and CDR2 is YNFKEQ. The CDR3 DNA follows: TGTGCCAGCAGCCAAGTTGACATTCAGTACTTC. This gives the protein CASSQVDIQYF.

This clonotype showed up many times. This chain links TRBV3-1 with TRBJ2-3; the D gene is possibly TRBD2 (5 bases). From germline, CDR1 is LGHDT and CDR2 YNNKEL (reference sequence). The CDR3 contains 13 residues. V lost 8 bases to trimming and J lost 0 bases, with 9 bases between them. The CDR3 DNA reads TGTGCCAGCGAGGGCCGGAGCACAGATACGCAGTATTTT. The encoded protein is CASEGRSTDTQYF.

The rearrangement joins TRBV18 to TRBJ2-7; a possible D gene is TRBD1 (6 bases). V was clipped by 5 bases and J by 6 bases, with 14 bases between them. This CDR3 is built from 13 residues. Per germline, CDR1 KGHSH and CDR2 LQKENI. The CDR3 loop is CASSERQDGEQYV. The CDR3 bases are TGTGCCAGCTCAGAAAGACAGGATGGCGAGCAGTACGTC.

In nucleotides, the CDR3 is TGTGCCTGGAGGGGGCGGCCTGGGGCCTACAATGAGCAGTTCTTC. This sequence encodes CAWRGRPGAYNEQFF. This chain uses TRBV30 with TRBJ2-1, with D perhaps TRBD1 (5 bases). The germline gives CDR1 GTSNPN, CDR2 SVGIG (reference sequence). The V and J ends lost 3 bases and 2 bases respectively, with 14 bases between them. The CDR3 is 15 residues long.

This clonotype was picked up a small number of times. The chain joins TRBV9 to TRBJ1-2; D is ambiguous. The CDR3 has 15 residues. Trimming cost V 0 bases and J 6 bases, with 15 bases left between them. The V gene's germline CDR1 is SGDLS and CDR2 YYNGEE. Here the CDR3 reads CASSVGVLPANGYTF. The CDR3 nucleotides are TGTGCCAGCAGCGTAGGCGTCCTCCCAGCGAATGGCTACACCTTC. Combining the CDR3 with reference TRBV9 and TRBJ1-2 gives the whole variable domain DSGVTQTPKHLITATGQRVTLRCSPRSGDLSVYWYQQSLDQGLQFLIQYYNGEERAKGNILERFSAQQFPDLHSELNLSSLELGDSALYFCASSVGVLPANGYTFGSGTRLTVV.

This rearrangement joins TRBV10-2 to TRBJ1-6; 9 nucleotides agree with TRBD1. This CDR3 has 16 amino acids. Trimming removed 2 bases from V and 10 bases from J; junction bases left unmatched: 9. Per the germline V gene, CDR1 is WSHSY and CDR2 is SAAADI. The CDR3 nucleotides are TGCGCCAGCAGTGAGGGGGACAGGGTGATATTCTCACCCCTCCACTTT. Translating it yields CASSEGDRVIFSPLHF.

The chain is built from TRBV28 and TRBJ1-1; TRBD1 matches 7 bases. Germline V gives CDR1 MDHEN, CDR2 SYDVKM. V dropped 6 bases and J dropped 5; count of bases not matched to a gene: 9. This CDR3 has 14 residues. In nucleotides, the CDR3 is TGTGCCAGCAGCCCCCCTTCGACAGGGACTGAAGCTTTCTTT. Translated: CASSPPSTGTEAFF.

This chain uses TRBV6-5 with TRBJ1-1; D not resolved. Germline V gives CDR1 MNHEY, CDR2 SVGAGI. The CDR3 is 14 amino acids. Deletions cut 5 bases from V and 6 bases from J, with 16 bases between. DNA for the CDR3: TGTGCCAGCAGTATTACGCTCGGGGTGGCTGAAGCTTTCTTT. Amino acid sequence: CASSITLGVAEAFF.

This clonotype was picked up a small number of times. The chain combines TRBV7-9 with TRBJ2-3; TRBD1 is a possible D gene (6 bases). The V gene lost 10 bases and the J gene lost 2 bases, with 13 bases spanning the gap. The CDR3 covers 13 residues. Germline-derived CDR1 and CDR2 are SEHNR and FQNEAQ (reference sequence). Written as DNA, the CDR3 is TGTGCCATCTGGACAGAAGCCACAGATACGCAGTATTTT. It yields the protein CAIWTEATDTQYF.